This T cell receptor beta chain was captured by sequencing in a study of cytomegalovirus exposure and HLA in healthy donors listed by TCRdb under 2017. Background on the whole study: An earlier analysis of approximately 640 of the donors reported about 250 Gb of sequence data and roughly 110 million unique TCR beta sequences from approximately 180 million T cells. Approximately 330 gigabases of sequencing data and tens of millions of unique TCR sequences made up an early release that covered approximately 620 HLA-typed donors. Of the 300 to 500 genotyped donors, more than 75% were placed in the genetic ancestry cluster associated with self-reported Caucasian donors. The aim of the study was to test whether cataloging public T cell receptors could identify signatures of past pathogen exposure. The T cell repertoires of around 670 subjects were profiled by immunosequencing and related to cytomegalovirus serostatus. In addition to the first cohort of roughly 670 subjects, a separate validation cohort of about 120 different subjects was used. To predict cytomegalovirus infection status, the study brought together high-throughput TCR immunosequencing, statistical association of individual TCRs with disease status, and machine learning. In a later analysis, previously published TCR beta repertoires from fewer than 750 donors were re-analyzed and high-resolution HLA genotyping was added so that TCR occurrence patterns could be studied. In the later analysis, no new phenotypic data were used to find candidate immune exposures; instead, reliance was placed on TCR beta sequences and their occurrence across donors. To decide whether each TCR beta V gene segment behaved as functional or pseudogenic, an earlier analysis of several hundred of the donors relied on high-throughput TCR beta sequencing. Donor age, sex, ethnicity and CMV serostatus were compiled alongside the repertoire data. A later genetic analysis used genome-wide SNP genotypes for about 55% of the 666 donors, treating that subset as a discovery cohort. All discovery cohort repertoires had been generated on a single sequencing platform. Both class I and class II loci were covered by HLA typing, at four-digit resolution. Typing coverage differed by locus: A, B, C, DRB1 and DQB1 were typed in roughly 629-630 donors, DQA1 in 500 to 550, DPA1 in approximately 600, and DPB1 in 472. Because of strong linkage in the cohort, five DR-DQ haplotypes were treated as single units for association and clustering. Among 300 to 500 genotyped donors of the cohort, an average of roughly 230,000 unique TCR beta nucleotide sequences was sequenced per donor, of which about 18% were non-productive.

After removal of 0 bases from V and 4 bases from J, the junction retains 1 base not matched to a gene. From the cysteine through the phenylalanine, the CDR3 covers 14 amino acids. The read is trimmed to its CDR3 DNA, 42 bases read in frame from base 1. The germline V gene (reference sequence) specifies SGHKS as CDR1 and YYEKEE as CDR2. With respect to this clone: The antigen it recognizes is unknown. Base qualities were left out, and no much larger clone turns up one base away.

Summary of the overall study and its limitations: In this cohort, only TCR beta chains were sequenced, and detectable features were limited by the absence of alpha or paired-chain data. In both the original and validation cohorts, the classifier was reported to diagnose cytomegalovirus status with high specificity and sensitivity. HLA typing was unavailable for some donors at each locus, so association tests used only the typed subset. A later genetic analysis associated a missense DCLRE1C variant with V-gene and J-gene trimming of TCR beta chains, and an independent cohort replicated the association. In vitro tests confirmed that a few of the cytomegalovirus-associated TCR beta chains recognize cytomegalovirus antigens. A later analysis reported that several top co-occurrence clusters appeared linked to parvovirus B19, influenza, CMV and Epstein-Barr virus. The only immune exposure information available for the cohort was CMV serostatus. Most CMV-associated TCR beta chains appeared to be HLA-restricted in a later analysis, and the HLA associations seemed to be driven largely by CMV exposure. Correlated functional status among segregating V segments might be attributable to linkage disequilibrium, but an unknown experimental factor could not be ruled out. In a later analysis, the rate of TCR association differed among HLA loci, with DRB1 alleles having the most associated TCRs and HLA-C alleles having the fewest. In an earlier analysis of approximately 590 of the donors, most TCR beta V segments were observed in productive rearrangements about 87% or about 30% of the time, broadly matching IMGT annotations. Because counts were too low, 15 to 20 rarely observed V segments, including chromosome 9 orphons, were left out of the earlier analysis of a few hundred of the donors. Compared with the 666-donor mean, donors in an Asian-associated ancestry cluster had fewer N-insertions in productive TCRs, according to a later genetic analysis. At a false discovery rate of 0.05, a later analysis linked roughly 17,000 TCR beta sequences to specific HLA alleles. The authors suggested that the approach could potentially be generalized to other disease states and immunological phenotypes. When HLA alleles, especially DR and DQ, strongly co-occurred, TCR associations were difficult to assign to individual alleles. Compared with equally common non-associated chains, HLA-associated TCR beta chains in a later analysis were more clonally expanded and had lower generation probabilities. A further reported finding was that TCR beta sequences accurately predicted the HLA-A and HLA-B alleles for most subjects in the first cohort. The presence/absence analyses assumed that sequencing depth was roughly uniform across donors, and that assumption may not be true. The study gave a list of 150 to 200 TCR beta chains associated with cytomegalovirus. Most TCR sequences were observed very rarely across donors, whereas some public TCRs were present in many individuals. Some IMGT-functional V segments, including TRBV6-2 and TRBV6-3, could not be distinguished by the 87-base-pair reads and were therefore excluded. A cluster of highly shared sequence variants was judged likely to represent a technical artifact of the sequencing pipeline.

Libraries came from the immunoSEQ multiplex PCR assay. A mixture of 60 forward primers for TCR Vbeta segments and 13 reverse primers for TCR Jbeta segments was used in the multiplex PCR. A multiplex PCR assay on genomic DNA amplified the CDR3 region of rearranged TCR beta genes. The Illumina HiSeq System was used to sequence the amplified TCR beta libraries as 87-base-pair reads. On the study's bioinformatics: In a later analysis, some 80 million unique TCR beta chains were counted across the 500 to 850 repertoires, and roughly 10 million of these chains were shared by at least two donors. A nearest-neighbor algorithm error-corrected the raw reads and collapsed the reads into unique sequences, merging closely related sequences to remove PCR and sequencing errors. Alignment of CDR3 sequences to IMGT reference sequences was used to assign V, D and J gene segments. Each retained sequence needed at least a six-nucleotide match to both a V gene segment and a J gene segment. A rearrangement counted as productive if the CDR3 had no stop codons and remained in frame with V and J, and every other rearrangement counted as non-productive. Following IMGT convention, CDR3 was defined as the stretch from the second conserved V-encoded cysteine up to the conserved J-encoded phenylalanine. In an earlier analysis of roughly 580 of the donors, sequences lacking an unambiguous match to a single V gene segment were excluded. In an earlier analysis of more than 500 of the donors, a V segment was called functional when productive rearrangements were above 56.7%, and segregating when the standard deviation between donors exceeded 5%. A statistical classification framework was built to diagnose cytomegalovirus status from the catalog of TCR beta chain sequences. V and J gene assignment, in a later analysis, came from comparing TCR nucleotide sequences with IMGT/GENE-DB human TR gene sequences. In a later analysis, CDR3 sequences and most-parsimonious VDJ recombination scenarios were assigned using the TCRdist pipeline. In a later analysis, each TCR beta chain was defined by its CDR3 amino acid sequence together with its V-gene family, and reads without a unique V-gene family were excluded. As a way to deal with suspected cross-contamination and a sequencing artifact, a later analysis dropped more than 500 nucleotide sequences that were highly shared and had low generation probability. A later analysis calculated a clonal expansion index for each public chain from normalized within-repertoire ranks of inferred template counts. In a later analysis, generation probabilities were computed using a VDJ recombination model fitted to out-of-frame rearrangements, and the results were checked against IGoR. Hypergeometric tests were used in a later analysis to score TCR-TCR, TCR-HLA and TCR-CMV co-occurrence, with a repertoire-size bias correction applied to the TCR pairs. To estimate false discovery rates, a later analysis permuted the HLA or CMV assignments 20 times. In a later analysis, co-occurring TCRs were grouped with DBSCAN, and TCRdist sequence similarity was added when clustering was performed within HLA-allele-positive subsets. Repertoires with fewer than 30,000 or more than 120,000 public chains were left out of co-occurrence clustering, as were a handful of repertoires with anomalous nucleotide sharing. Held by TCRdb, this immuneACCESS table contains in-frame sequences only and omits some clones. Under half of the omission traces to an unresolved V gene where checked; the cause of the rest is unknown. The V and J calls and clone size come from that table; D and trimming were worked out from the DNA. Recorded for this sample are over 130,000 clones; approximately 70% of them occurred a single time. The top ten hold 1.5% to 2% of the sample.

The cohort comprised fewer than 700 healthy bone marrow donors. At the time of sampling, every cohort member was nominally healthy, though immune exposures that went unrecorded were likely present. The donor tested CMV seronegative, placing the donor among the approximately 360 seronegative members of the cohort. Every donor gave a peripheral blood sample, and the peripheral blood mononuclear cells from that sample were used for TCR beta sequencing. The Qiagen DNeasy Blood Extraction Kit was used to extract genomic DNA from the blood cell samples. The TCR comes from a young woman in good health and CMV-seronegative. Recombination joined TRBV5-5 with TRBJ2-5; 9 bases in the middle match TRBD1. The specimen sequenced was PBMCs. The nucleotide sequence is TGTGCCAGCAGCTTGGTACAGGGGGCAGAGACCCAGTACTTC. Its translation is CASSLVQGAETQYF.